This TCR beta chain was documented in a study of blood T cell repertoires in COVID-19. Study details: Nucleic acid was either cDNA or gDNA, and it came from T cells, B-cell-depleted T cells, or PBMCs.

CDR3 size: 15 residues. The germline gives CDR1 LNHDA, CDR2 SQIVND (reference sequence). V lost 6 bases, J lost 6 bases, and 17 bases lay in between. Authors' analysis steps: Amplified reference gene primers provided the basis for estimating nucleated cell counts. The method was immunoSEQ multiplex PCR; TCRdb's version includes in-frame clones alone and lacks a portion of them. Clone size and the V and J calls come from that table; the DNA yielded D and trimming. Seen here are 120,000 to 150,000 clones, about nine tenths observed once, and the top ten hold over 2%. Material: peripheral blood. This sequence was found in a human donor in a cohort sampled during active COVID-19. The chain uses TRBV19 and TRBJ2-2; D perhaps matches TRBD1 (7 bases). CDR3 DNA sequence: TGTGCCAGTAGCCCGCATCCCAGGGGGGCCGGGGAGCTGTTTTTT. As protein: CASSPHPRGAGELFF.